Listed below are T cell receptor beta chains from one sample, sequenced in a study of CD8 T cells in Susac syndrome. TCRdb called the immunoSEQ multiplex PCR reads again in MiXCR, with one record for every CDR3 protein. This sample has around 110,000 distinct CDR3 sequences; roughly 94% occur once, and the top ten carry about 0.28%. Material: CD8+ T cells from PBMCs. The receptors come from a human donor with Susac syndrome. CDR3s include the opening cysteine and the closing phenylalanine or tryptophan. Fields, in order: J gene, clone size, V gene, D gene, CDR3 DNA, CDR3 protein. A D gene is named only where the DNA matches it firmly. Size is omitted from some rows. Given values are once, few, many or a class for expanded clones.

TRBJ2-7 . TRBV15 . TGTGCCACCAGCACCAACAGCTACGAGCAGTACTTC CATSTNSYEQYF
TRBJ2-1 . TRBV5-4 TRBD2 TGTGCCAGCTCCCTCGTTGCGGGGGGGCTCAATGAGCAGTTCTTC CASSLVAGGLNEQFF
TRBJ2-4 . TRBV5-1 . TGCGCCAGCAGCCTGGATAGAAACATTCAGTACTTC CASSLDRNIQYF
TRBJ1-5 . TRBV7-2 . TGTGCCAGCAGCTTGAATCCTCGCAATCAGCCCCAGCATTTT CASSLNPRNQPQHF
TRBJ2-1 . TRBV5-4 TRBD2 TGTGCCAGCAGCGGCGGGGGGCGCAATGAGCAGTTCTTC CASSGGGRNEQFF
TRBJ1-5 once TRBV20-1 TRBD1 TGCAGTGCTAGAGACCAACAGGGGTACCAGCCCCAGCATTTT CSARDQQGYQPQHF
TRBJ1-1 . TRBV9 . TGTGCCAGCAGCGTAGTAAGGACCAGTGAAGCTTTCTTT CASSVVRTSEAFF
TRBJ2-6 once TRBV28 . TGTGCCAGCAGTTTATTCGGGAGTTCTGGGGCCAACGTCCTGACTTTC CASSLFGSSGANVLTF
TRBJ2-7 . TRBV29-1 TRBD1 TGCAGCGTTTCGGGACAGGGCAGCTCCTACGAGCAGTACTTC CSVSGQGSSYEQYF
TRBJ2-1 once TRBV20-1 . TGCAGTGCTAGCGCCCCGGACTACAATGAGCAGTTCTTC CSASAPDYNEQFF
TRBJ2-7 . TRBV7-9 TRBD1 TGTGCCAGCAGCCCAAGACAGGGGGACTACGAGCAGTACTTC CASSPRQGDYEQYF
TRBJ2-3 . TRBV7-8 . TGTGCCAGCAGCCAGGTCGAGGGCACAGATACGCAGTATTTT CASSQVEGTDTQYF
TRBJ2-7 . TRBV4-1 TRBD2 TGCGCCAGCAGCCAAGTTAGCGGGGGGGCCTGGTCCTACGAGCAGTACTTC CASSQVSGGAWSYEQYF
TRBJ2-7 . TRBV3-1 TRBD2 TGTGCCAGCGGTAATCTAGCGGGGGCCAGAGGGGAGCAGTACTTC CASGNLAGARGEQYF
TRBJ2-7 . TRBV29-1 TRBD1 TGCAGCGCACGGACAGGGGGCCCGTACGAGCAGTACTTC CSARTGGPYEQYF